One and the same sample provided the 8 T cell receptor beta chains below, sequenced in a study of T cells in Graves' hyperthyroidism and ophthalmopathy. The investigators amplified TCR beta CDR3 regions from RNA transcripts. The TCR CDR3 was amplified in a first-round RT-PCR using the HTBI primer set. TCRdb itself ran the multiplex PCR reads through MiXCR, one entry per CDR3 protein. The table records 660,000 or so distinct CDR3 sequences, roughly 20% of them present only once. Sequenced: blood. The receptor set was obtained from a man younger than 45 with Graves' ophthalmopathy.

Only a few counts were recorded for this clonotype. This chain joins TRBV7-2 and TRBJ2-5; D not certain. From germline, CDR1 is SGHTA and CDR2 FQGNSA. Trimming cost V 3 bases and J 4 bases, with 9 bases left between them. The CDR3 extends over 13 amino acids. CDR3 amino acids: CASSFSLVETQYF. The CDR3 DNA is TGTGCCAGCAGCTTTTCCTTGGTAGAGACCCAGTACTTC. Filled out from reference TRBV7-2 and TRBJ2-5, the complete variable domain reads GAGVSQSPSNKVTEKGKDVELRCDPISGHTALYWYRQSLGQGLEFLIYFQGNSAPDKSGLPSDRFSAERTGGSVSTLTIQRTQQEDSAVYLCASSFSLVETQYFGPGTRLLVL.

This clonotype turned up a few times. The chain couples TRBV30 to TRBJ1-3; D unclear. The CDR3 is 12 residues long. Per the germline V gene, CDR1 is GTSNPN and CDR2 is SVGIG (reference sequence). Trimming took off 4 bases at V and 8 bases at J, with 12 bases between the two ends. CDR3 residues: CAWTMLGDTIYF. The CDR3 DNA reads TGTGCCTGGACAATGCTTGGGGACACCATATATTTT.

This clonotype was found many times. J is TRBJ1-2 and V is TRBV18; 11 bases are shared with TRBD1. The CDR3 loop spans 14 amino acids. With 8 bases clipped from V and 4 bases from J, the junction kept 6 bases outside the gene matches. The germline gives CDR1 KGHSH, CDR2 LQKENI. The CDR3 sequence: CASSPGQGAYGYTF. The CDR3, as DNA: TGTGCCAGCAGCCCTGGACAGGGGGCCTATGGCTACACCTTC.

The sample holds a few counts of this clonotype. The rearrangement joins TRBV29-1 to TRBJ2-1, with 13 bases that match TRBD2. The germline gives CDR1 SQVTM, CDR2 ANQGSEA. This CDR3 is 15 amino acids long. Trimming removed 5 bases from V and 9 bases from J; junction bases left unmatched: 10. CDR3 bases: TGCAGCGTTCGGACTAGCGGGAGTGAGAGAGGTGAGCAGTTCTTC. This encodes CSVRTSGSERGEQFF.

This clonotype was detected a few times. Being one base from a much bigger clone, this may be a read error. The rearrangement links TRBV5-5 to TRBJ1-1; a possible D gene is TRBD1 (5 bases). The CDR3 length is 14 residues. The V end lost 4 bases, the J end lost 10 bases, and 20 bases lay between the germline ends. The germline gives CDR1 SGHKS, CDR2 YYEKEE (reference sequence). The CDR3 DNA sequence: TGTGCCAGCAGCCAATACGGACGGGGACCTGGAGCTTTCTTT. Its translation: CASSQYGRGPGAFF. The entire variable domain, with the rest obtained from reference TRBV5-5 and TRBJ1-1, is as follows: DAGVTQSPTHLIKTRGQQVTLRCSPISGHKSVSWYQQVLGQGPQFIFQYYEKEERGRGNFPDRFSARQFPNYSSELNVNALLLGDSALYLCASSQYGRGPGAFFGQGTRLTVV.

This clonotype has only a few counts. This CDR3 is CASSRPTSNIQYF. The DNA of the CDR3 is TGTGCCAGCAGCAGACCTACCAGCAACATTCAGTACTTC. The V call is TRBV28, the J call TRBJ2-4, with D uncertain. The CDR3 has 13 amino acids. In germline, CDR1 is MDHEN, CDR2 SYDVKM. V was cut by 6 bases and J by 7 bases, with 13 bases left in between.

This clonotype was counted ten times or more. The chain links TRBV11-2 to TRBJ2-7, with D possibly being TRBD1 or TRBD2 (5 bases each). The CDR3 is 13 residues long. Trimming cost V 8 bases and J 2 bases, with 13 bases left between them. Germline CDR1 reads SGHAT; CDR2 reads FQNNGV. The CDR3 spells CASLRDPTYEQYF. The CDR3 coding sequence is TGTGCCAGCCTCCGGGACCCGACCTACGAGCAGTACTTC.

At least ten counts were recorded for this clonotype. The gene calls are TRBV2 and TRBJ2-1; a possible D gene is TRBD2 (6 bases). There are 16 residues in the CDR3. Per germline, CDR1 SNHLY and CDR2 FYNNEI. V lost 7 bases to trimming and J lost 6 bases, with 22 bases between them. CDR3 region: CASTGRRDLSINEQFF. In DNA, the CDR3 is TGTGCCAGCACGGGCCGTCGGGACTTGTCAATCAATGAGCAGTTCTTC.